The 29 T cell receptor beta chains in this list originate from one sample, sequenced in a study of cytomegalovirus exposure and HLA in healthy donors. Primers included in the PCR were 60 Vbeta and 13 Jbeta primers. Generated by immunoSEQ multiplex PCR, the TCRdb table keeps only in-frame clones and is missing some. The sample includes fewer than 55,000 clones, around 60% seen only once; the top ten take around 12%. The source material was PBMCs. The origin of the receptors is a man between 60 and 75 years old in good health and CMV-seropositive.

This clone is deemed medium-sized. The chain is built from TRBV7-9 and TRBJ1-3, with 9 positions matching TRBD1. The CDR3 spans 15 residues. Germline V CDR1 and CDR2: SEHNR, FQNEAQ (reference sequence). V lost 5 bases and J lost 2; bases outside the gene matches: 4. The CDR3 region is CASSPGTGPGNTIYF. Here the CDR3 DNA reads TGTGCCAGCAGCCCCGGGACAGGGCCTGGAAACACCATATATTTT.

The chain recombines TRBV5-4 with TRBJ2-2, with D possibly TRBD2 on 6 matching bases. Looked up from germline, CDR1 is SGHNT and CDR2 is YYREEE (reference sequence). This CDR3 is 14 amino acids long. The V and J ends lost 6 bases and 6 bases respectively, with 15 bases between them. The DNA of the CDR3 is TGTGCCAGCACACACGGGGGTAGGGCCGGGGAGCTGTTTTTT. Its protein is CASTHGGRAGELFF.

The V gene is TRBV25-1, the J gene TRBJ2-5; 7 nucleotides match TRBD2. Germline CDR1 and CDR2: MGHDK and SYGVNS. The CDR3 length is 14 residues. The V gene end was trimmed by 5 bases and the J gene end by 3 bases; junction bases not matched to a gene: 6. The CDR3 is CASSPLGGKETQYF. In DNA, the CDR3 is TGTGCCAGCAGTCCCCTGGGGGGGAAAGAGACCCAGTACTTC.

This sequence joins TRBV29-1 and TRBJ1-4; D might be TRBD1 (6 bases). V was clipped by 0 bases and J by 4 bases, with 12 bases between them. Germline assignment: CDR1 SQVTM and CDR2 ANQGSEA. This CDR3 comprises 15 residues. In DNA, the CDR3 is TGCAGCGTTGAAGACCCCGGGACAAGTAATGAAAAACTGTTTTTT. Its protein is CSVEDPGTSNEKLFF.

V is TRBV28 and J is TRBJ2-2, with 7 bases identical to TRBD1. The germline gives CDR1 MDHEN, CDR2 SYDVKM. After removal of 7 bases from V and 4 bases from J, the junction contained 12 bases not matched to a gene. CDR3 length: 16 amino acids. The CDR3: CASTQFGNRGTGELFF. CDR3 coding DNA: TGTGCCAGCACCCAGTTCGGAAACAGGGGCACCGGGGAGCTGTTTTTT. The variable domain in full, with the rest retrieved from reference TRBV28 and TRBJ2-2, is DVKVTQSSRYLVKRTGEKVFLECVQDMDHENMFWYRQDPGLGLRLIYFSYDVKMKEKGDIPEGYSVSREKKERFSLILESASTNQTSMYLCASTQFGNRGTGELFFGEGSRLTVL.

This clone has only a few counts. The chain has TRBV27 and TRBJ2-3, with 7 bases that match TRBD2. CDR1 and CDR2 (germline): MNHEY, SMNVEV (reference sequence). CDR3 size: 15 residues. With 4 bases clipped from V and 3 bases from J, the junction kept 7 bases outside the gene matches. In nucleotides, the CDR3 is TGTGCCAGCAGTTCCCAGCGGGGAACTACAGATACGCAGTATTTT. Translated, it gives CASSSQRGTTDTQYF.

The chain links TRBV30 to TRBJ1-1; 11 nucleotides agree with TRBD1. The CDR3 is 15 amino acids. Germline V CDR1 and CDR2: GTSNPN, SVGIG (reference sequence). The trim removed 5 bases at V and 0 bases at J, leaving 5 bases unmatched. The CDR3 DNA reads as TGTGCCTGGCTTAGGGACAGGGGGGTGAACACTGAAGCTTTCTTT. This translates into CAWLRDRGVNTEAFF.

This chain links TRBV19 with TRBJ2-6; no clear D gene. V was shortened by 6 bases and J by 3 bases, with 12 bases between the two germline ends. The CDR3 runs to 15 residues. Germline CDR1 LNHDA, CDR2 SQIVND (reference sequence). The CDR3 protein is CASSFEFSGANVLTF. The CDR3 DNA follows: TGTGCCAGTAGCTTTGAGTTTAGTGGGGCCAACGTCCTGACTTTC. The variable domain in full, completed from reference TRBV19 and TRBJ2-6, reads DGGITQSPKYLFRKEGQNVTLSCEQNLNHDAMYWYRQDPGQGLRLIYYSQIVNDFQKGDIAEGYSVSREKKESFPLTVTSAQKNPTAFYLCASSFEFSGANVLTFGAGSRLTVL.

This chain joins TRBV13 and TRBJ2-5; 11 bases are shared with TRBD2. The CDR3 is made up of 17 amino acids. The germline CDR1 and CDR2 sequences are PRHDT and FYEKMQ (reference sequence). Losses at the gene ends were 5 bases for V and 5 bases for J; bases not matched to a gene: 13. CDR3: CASSLWTSGPGEETQYF. The CDR3 DNA is TGTGCCAGCAGCCTGTGGACTAGCGGGCCCGGTGAGGAGACCCAGTACTTC.

In this sample, this clone turned up once. The J gene is TRBJ1-4, the V gene TRBV7-2; TRBD1 aligns across 7 bases. Trimming took 5 bases from V and 3 from J; bases not matched to a gene: 3. Germline-derived CDR1 and CDR2 are SGHTA and FQGNSA. This CDR3 spans 14 amino acids. The CDR3 DNA sequence: TGTGCCAGCAGCCGAGGGGGCCCTAATGAAAAACTGTTTTTT. Amino acids: CASSRGGPNEKLFF.

The rearrangement links TRBV4-3 to TRBJ1-4, with 8 bases matching TRBD1. Germline trimming cut 0 bases from V and 8 bases from J; bases unmatched to any gene: 8. The germline gives CDR1 LGHNA, CDR2 YSLEER. The length of the CDR3 is 16 residues. CDR3 nucleotide sequence: TGCGCCAGCAGCCAAGATCCCCGACAGGGGTTCGAAAAACTGTTTTTT. This gives the protein CASSQDPRQGFEKLFF.

The chain recombines TRBV19 with TRBJ1-2; tentatively, D is TRBD1 (6 bases). The germline V gene has CDR1 LNHDA and CDR2 SQIVND (reference sequence). This CDR3 is built from 14 residues. Trimming shortened V by 8 bases and J by 11 bases, and 24 bases separated the two germline ends. The CDR3 sequence is CASGVGADQAHYTF. In DNA form, the CDR3 reads TGTGCCAGTGGCGTGGGGGCTGACCAGGCCCATTACACCTTC.

The chain recombines TRBV4-2 with TRBJ1-2, with D possibly TRBD1 on 6 matching bases. Germline CDR1 reads LGHNA; CDR2 reads YNFKEQ. The length of the CDR3 is 15 residues. Trimming pared 4 bases from V and 4 bases from J, leaving 16 bases between. The CDR3 loop reads CASSPSTGNGYGYTF. The CDR3 DNA reads as TGTGCCAGCAGCCCCTCCACAGGGAACGGCTATGGCTACACCTTC.

V is TRBV28 and J is TRBJ2-7; 10 bases are shared with TRBD2. V was clipped by 4 bases and J by 3 bases; unmatched bases: 3. Germline values: CDR1 MDHEN, CDR2 SYDVKM. The CDR3 extends over 14 amino acids. As DNA, the CDR3 is TGTGCCAGCAGTTGGACTAGCGGTCTCTACGAGCAGTACTTC. Protein sequence: CASSWTSGLYEQYF. The variable domain in full, with the rest retrieved from reference TRBV28 and TRBJ2-7, is DVKVTQSSRYLVKRTGEKVFLECVQDMDHENMFWYRQDPGLGLRLIYFSYDVKMKEKGDIPEGYSVSREKKERFSLILESASTNQTSMYLCASSWTSGLYEQYFGPGTRLTVT.

The chain employs TRBV7-6 and TRBJ1-2; 8 bases line up with TRBD1. Unmatched junction bases numbered 7, after V lost 5 bases and J lost 5 bases. This CDR3 is 14 amino acids long. Germline V gene data show CDR1 as SGHVS and CDR2 as FNYEAQ. CDR3 in amino acids: CASSPRDRGYGYTF. In DNA form, the CDR3 reads TGTGCCAGCAGCCCCCGCGACAGGGGATATGGCTACACCTTC.

This chain uses TRBV4-3 with TRBJ1-1, with unresolved D. Deletions cut 1 base from V and 4 bases from J, with 16 bases between. CDR3 length: 16 residues. Looked up from germline, CDR1 is LGHNA and CDR2 is YSLEER. In nucleotides, the CDR3 is TGCGCCAGCAGCCAAGGGGCCTGGGGAGCGGGCACTGAAGCTTTCTTT. Amino acid sequence: CASSQGAWGAGTEAFF.

This clone was recorded a few times. The genes are TRBV19 and TRBJ2-5, with TRBD2 matching over 7 bases. The germline V gene has CDR1 LNHDA and CDR2 SQIVND (reference sequence). The CDR3 consists of 16 residues. V lost 1 base and J lost 5; bases outside the gene matches: 10. Here the CDR3 DNA reads TGTGCCAGTAGTATAGGGGGACTATCACGAGGGGAGACCCAGTACTTC. It specifies CASSIGGLSRGETQYF.

This chain links TRBV7-9 with TRBJ2-5, with D perhaps matching TRBD2 (7 bases). The CDR3 sequence is 17 residues long. V was cut by 2 bases and J by 5 bases, with 21 bases left in between. Germline V gives CDR1 SEHNR, CDR2 FQNEAQ (reference sequence). DNA for the CDR3: TGTGCCAGCAGCTTATTTCGGGGGGCGGGAACTCTGGAGACCCAGTACTTC. Translated, it gives CASSLFRGAGTLETQYF.

The chain employs TRBV9 and TRBJ2-2; TRBD1 agrees at 9 bases. The V segment lost 3 bases and the J segment 6 bases; nucleotides outside the gene matches: 9. Per the germline V gene, CDR1 is SGDLS and CDR2 is YYNGEE. This CDR3 region has 16 residues. The CDR3 region has the DNA TGTGCCAGCAGCGCCCGTACAGGGGGCGCATCCGGGGAGCTGTTTTTT. Translating it yields CASSARTGGASGELFF. Looking up the rest from reference TRBV9 and TRBJ2-2 gives the full variable domain: DSGVTQTPKHLITATGQRVTLRCSPRSGDLSVYWYQQSLDQGLQFLIQYYNGEERAKGNILERFSAQQFPDLHSELNLSSLELGDSALYFCASSARTGGASGELFFGEGSRLTVL.

This clone was observed a handful of times. The rearrangement uses TRBV5-4 and TRBJ2-1; D is unresolved. This CDR3 region has 15 residues. V shed 5 bases and J shed 5 bases, with 17 bases lying between them. Germline V gene data show CDR1 as SGHNT and CDR2 as YYREEE (reference sequence). CDR3: CASSSGWSPNNEQFF. The CDR3 DNA reads as TGTGCCAGCAGTTCTGGGTGGAGCCCTAACAATGAGCAGTTCTTC.

The chain has TRBV28 and TRBJ2-7; D is possibly TRBD2 (6 bases). Between the trimmed V and J ends, which lost 2 bases and 6 bases, there was a span of 11 bases. The CDR3 is 13 residues long. CDR1 is MDHEN and CDR2 is SYDVKM in the germline V gene. Here the CDR3 DNA reads TGTGCCAGCAGTTTACGGGGGTTCAGCGAGCAGTACTTC. As protein: CASSLRGFSEQYF.

This clone was observed a handful of times. The chain couples TRBV7-2 to TRBJ2-7; D is possibly TRBD2 (7 bases). There are 15 residues in the CDR3. The germline V gene encodes CDR1 SGHTA and CDR2 FQGNSA. Trimming left V 5 bases short and J 7 bases short, with 21 bases between. CDR3 nucleotides: TGTGCCAGCAGCCCCCCCCGCCGGGGGGCCGGGGAGCAGTACTTC. Translating gives CASSPPRRGAGEQYF.

This clone showed up just a few times. The J gene is TRBJ2-2, the V gene TRBV15, with TRBD2 matching 13 bases. The CDR3 runs 16 residues. V lost 5 bases, J lost 5 bases, and 5 bases stayed unmatched. The germline V gene has CDR1 LNHNV and CDR2 YYDKDF (reference sequence). In nucleotides, the CDR3 is TGTGCCACCAGCTGGACTAGCGGGAGCGGAACCGGGGAGCTGTTTTTT. Its protein product is CATSWTSGSGTGELFF.

The chain carries TRBV11-2 and TRBJ2-1; 9 nucleotides agree with TRBD2. The J segment lost 4 bases and the V segment lost 3 bases, leaving 7 bases of the junction unmatched. Per germline, CDR1 SGHAT and CDR2 FQNNGV. CDR3 length: 16 amino acids. CDR3 residues: CASSFPSGNTYNEQFF. The CDR3 region has the DNA TGTGCCAGCAGCTTCCCTAGCGGGAATACGTACAATGAGCAGTTCTTC.

V usage is TRBV18 and J usage is TRBJ1-1; D not resolved. There are 16 residues in the CDR3. Germline CDR1 and CDR2: KGHSH and LQKENI. With 2 bases removed from V and 0 bases from J, the gap between germline ends came to 13 bases. The CDR3 loop is CASSPTRGAVNTEAFF. The CDR3, as DNA: TGTGCCAGCTCACCAACAAGAGGAGCAGTGAACACTGAAGCTTTCTTT.

The rearrangement uses TRBV19 and TRBJ2-2; D is possibly TRBD2 (6 bases). Trimming pared 9 bases from V and 5 bases from J, leaving 16 bases between. The germline CDR1 and CDR2 sequences are LNHDA and SQIVND (reference sequence). The CDR3 spans 14 residues. This CDR3 reads CASLPGAGTGELFF. CDR3 coding DNA: TGTGCCAGCCTTCCGGGCGCGGGGACCGGGGAGCTGTTTTTT.

This clone was seen a handful of times. This sequence joins TRBV7-2 and TRBJ2-7, with 7 bases aligning to TRBD2. CDR3 size: 17 residues. Germline CDR1 reads SGHTA; CDR2 reads FQGNSA. Unmatched junction bases numbered 12, after V lost 0 bases and J lost 4 bases. The CDR3 protein is CASSLAILVGGPYEQYF. The CDR3 DNA reads TGTGCCAGCAGCTTAGCAATTCTCGTGGGAGGGCCGTACGAGCAGTACTTC. The complete variable domain, with remaining parts taken from reference TRBV7-2 and TRBJ2-7, reads GAGVSQSPSNKVTEKGKDVELRCDPISGHTALYWYRQSLGQGLEFLIYFQGNSAPDKSGLPSDRFSAERTGGSVSTLTIQRTQQEDSAVYLCASSLAILVGGPYEQYFGPGTRLTVT.

This clone occurred a few times. The chain is built from TRBV20-1 and TRBJ2-7, with D hard to call. This CDR3 contains 10 residues. Germline CDR1 is DFQATT and CDR2 is SNEGSKA (reference sequence). V was clipped by 6 bases and J by 1 base, with 4 bases between them. DNA of the CDR3: TGCAGTGCGCTATCCTACGAGCAGTACTTC. This encodes CSALSYEQYF.

This clone has just a few counts. V and J are TRBV6-6 and TRBJ1-5; 9 nucleotides align to TRBD1. Germline CDR1 is MNHNY and CDR2 is SVGAGI (reference sequence). Trimming took 4 bases from V and 2 from J; bases not matched to a gene: 3. The CDR3 sequence is 15 residues long. In nucleotides, the CDR3 is TGTGCCAGCAGTTCCTGGACAGGGGGCAATCAGCCCCAGCATTTT. Translating gives CASSSWTGGNQPQHF.